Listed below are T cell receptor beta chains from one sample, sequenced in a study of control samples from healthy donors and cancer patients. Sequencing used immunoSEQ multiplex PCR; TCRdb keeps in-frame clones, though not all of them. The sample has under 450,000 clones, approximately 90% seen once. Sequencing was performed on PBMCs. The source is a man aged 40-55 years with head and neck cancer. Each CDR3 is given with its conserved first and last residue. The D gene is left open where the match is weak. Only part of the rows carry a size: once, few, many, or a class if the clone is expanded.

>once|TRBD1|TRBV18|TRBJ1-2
TGTGCCAGCTCACGACGACAGGGGGCGGATGGCTACACCTTC
CASSRRQGADGYTF
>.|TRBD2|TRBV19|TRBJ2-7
TGTGCCAGTAGTGTCGGGGGACTAGCGGGGTCCTTCTCCTACGAGCAGTACTTC
CASSVGGLAGSFSYEQYF
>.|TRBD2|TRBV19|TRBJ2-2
TGTGCCAGTAGGATTACTGGACTAGCGGCGAACACCGGGGAGCTGTTTTTT
CASRITGLAANTGELFF
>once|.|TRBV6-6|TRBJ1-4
TGTGCCAGCAGTTATGGGGTCCGAGGTGAAAAACTGTTTTTT
CASSYGVRGEKLFF
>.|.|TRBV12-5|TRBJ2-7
TGTGCTAGTGGTGCCCGGGACCGCAACTACGAGCAGTACTTC
CASGARDRNYEQYF
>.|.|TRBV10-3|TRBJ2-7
TGTGCCATTGCCGGGACAAACGGCTACGAGCAGTACTTC
CAIAGTNGYEQYF
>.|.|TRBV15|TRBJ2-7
TGTGCCACCAGCCTAAGGCTCGGTACCTCCTACGAGCAGTACTTC
CATSLRLGTSYEQYF
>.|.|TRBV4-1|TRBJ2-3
TGCGCCAGCAGCCTACGGCCCAGCACAGATACGCAGTATTTT
CASSLRPSTDTQYF
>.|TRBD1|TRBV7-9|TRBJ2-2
TGTGCCAGCAGCCATGGGACAGGGGGCTTCGGGGAGCTGTTTTTT
CASSHGTGGFGELFF
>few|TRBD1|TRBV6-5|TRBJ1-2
TGTGCCAGCAGTCCCCTCCCCCTCAGACAGGGCGGCTACACCTTC
CASSPLPLRQGGYTF
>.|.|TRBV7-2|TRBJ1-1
TGTGCCAGCAGCTTAGTCAGGGGCGGACTGAACACTGAAGCTTTCTTT
CASSLVRGGLNTEAFF
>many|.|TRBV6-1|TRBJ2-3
TGTGCCAGCAGTGAAAACGAGGTTCGCGATACGCAGTATTTT
CASSENEVRDTQYF
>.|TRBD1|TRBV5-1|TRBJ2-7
TGCGCCAGCAGCACAGGGGACAGGGCTTACGAGCAGTACTTC
CASSTGDRAYEQYF
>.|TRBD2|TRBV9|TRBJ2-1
TGTGCCAGCAGCCTAGAAGTCCTAGCGGGAGCCCATGAGCAGTTCTTC
CASSLEVLAGAHEQFF
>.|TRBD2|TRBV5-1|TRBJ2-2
TGCGCCAGCAGCTTGGATGCGGGGGTTAACACCGGGGAGCTGTTTTTT
CASSLDAGVNTGELFF
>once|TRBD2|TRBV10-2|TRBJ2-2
TGCGCCAGCAGTTCTAGGCGGGAGGAGGTTTCCGGGGAGCTGTTTTTT
CASSSRREEVSGELFF
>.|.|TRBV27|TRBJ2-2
TGTGCCAGCAGTTTACGGGATTACACCGGGGAGCTGTTTTTT
CASSLRDYTGELFF
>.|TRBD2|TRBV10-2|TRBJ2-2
TGCGCCAGCAGTGAGTGGCTAGCGGAAGACACCGGGGAGCTGTTTTTT
CASSEWLAEDTGELFF
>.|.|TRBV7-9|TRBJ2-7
TGTGCCAGCAGCTCACCCCCCTCAGTTGGACTCTACGAGCAGTACTTC
CASSSPPSVGLYEQYF
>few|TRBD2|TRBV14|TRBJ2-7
TGTGCCAGCAGCCCCTATAGGGTAGCGGGAGCGAGGGCTTCCTACGAGCAGTACTTC
CASSPYRVAGARASYEQYF
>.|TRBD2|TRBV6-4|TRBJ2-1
TGTGCCAGCAGTCGCCTAGCGGGAGTCGGTGAGCAGTTCTTC
CASSRLAGVGEQFF
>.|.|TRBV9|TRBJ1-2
TGTGCCAGCAGCGTAGTGGACAGAAGCAGCGATGGCTACACCTTC
CASSVVDRSSDGYTF
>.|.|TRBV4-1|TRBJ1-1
TGCGCCAGCAGCCAAGAGACACAGCTGAACACTGAAGCTTTCTTT
CASSQETQLNTEAFF
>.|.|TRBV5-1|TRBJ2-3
TGCGCCAGCAGCTTTAGCGGAGTGAGCACAGATACGCAGTATTTT
CASSFSGVSTDTQYF
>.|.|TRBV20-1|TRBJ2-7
TGCAGTGCTAGTTGGGGGCCGAGTAGAAACGAGCAGTACTTC
CSASWGPSRNEQYF
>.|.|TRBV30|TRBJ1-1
TGTGCCTGGAGTCGGGGCACTGAAGCTTTCTTT
CAWSRGTEAFF
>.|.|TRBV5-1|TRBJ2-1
TGCGCCAGCAGCTTGGTCCGGAATGAGCAGTTCTTC
CASSLVRNEQFF
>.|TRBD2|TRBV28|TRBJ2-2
TGTGCCAGCAGATTAGCGGGGGGTGTACGGACCGGGGAGCTGTTTTTT
CASRLAGGVRTGELFF
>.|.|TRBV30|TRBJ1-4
TGTGCCTGGACCCCCGATTCAAGGGAAAAACTGTTTTTT
CAWTPDSREKLFF
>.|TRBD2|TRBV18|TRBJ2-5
TGTGCCAGCTCACGGACTAGCGGGCCGCAAGAGACCCAGTACTTC
CASSRTSGPQETQYF
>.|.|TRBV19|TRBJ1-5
TGTGCCAGTAGAACACAGGGCGATCAGCCCCAGCATTTT
CASRTQGDQPQHF
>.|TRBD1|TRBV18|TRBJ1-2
TGTGCCAGCTCACTTGGACAGGGGGGCTACACCTTC
CASSLGQGGYTF
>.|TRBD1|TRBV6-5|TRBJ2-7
TGTCCGTTGCCCGGGACAGTGTTCTACGAGCAGTACTTC
CPLPGTVFYEQYF
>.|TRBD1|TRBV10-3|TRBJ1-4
TGTGCCATCAGTGCGGTCCAGGGGGCAGCTAATGAAAAACTGTTTTTT
CAISAVQGAANEKLFF
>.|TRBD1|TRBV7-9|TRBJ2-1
TGTGCCAGCAGCCCCCCGGGACAGCTCTACAATGAGCAGTTCTTC
CASSPPGQLYNEQFF
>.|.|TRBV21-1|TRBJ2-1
TGTGCCAGCAGCAAAGCTCAAAAGCGGACCTTATACAATGAGCAGTTCTTC
CASSKAQKRTLYNEQFF
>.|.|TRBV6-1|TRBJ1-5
TGTGCCAGCAGTGAAGCGCGGGCAGGGGGCAATCAGCCCCAGCATTTT
CASSEARAGGNQPQHF
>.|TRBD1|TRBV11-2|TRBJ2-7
TGTGCCAGCAGCTTAGAGGGACAGGGTACCATAGAGCAGTACTTC
CASSLEGQGTIEQYF
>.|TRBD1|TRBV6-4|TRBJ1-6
TGTGCCAGCAGTGATTCGACAGGGATTAATTCACCCCTCCACTTT
CASSDSTGINSPLHF
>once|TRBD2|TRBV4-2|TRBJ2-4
TGTGCCAGCAGCCAGGGGCGGGGGGACCCTCTAGCCAAAAACATTCAGTACTTC
CASSQGRGDPLAKNIQYF
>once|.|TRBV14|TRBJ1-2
TGTGCCAGCAGCCAGAACGGGAACTATGGCTACACCTTC
CASSQNGNYGYTF
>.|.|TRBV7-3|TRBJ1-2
TGTGCCAGCAGCCCCTACCCGGGGGACTATGGCTACACCTTC
CASSPYPGDYGYTF
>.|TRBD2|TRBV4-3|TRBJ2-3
TGCGCCAGCAGCCCTCTAGCGGGGGGGCCTGGCGATACGCAGTATTTT
CASSPLAGGPGDTQYF
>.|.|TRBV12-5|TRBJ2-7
TGTGCTAGTGGCCCGAGCTGGGACGAGCAGTACTTC
CASGPSWDEQYF
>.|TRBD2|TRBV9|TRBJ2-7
TGTGCCAGCAGCGCGGGGGGAACTAGTTACGAGCAGTACTTC
CASSAGGTSYEQYF